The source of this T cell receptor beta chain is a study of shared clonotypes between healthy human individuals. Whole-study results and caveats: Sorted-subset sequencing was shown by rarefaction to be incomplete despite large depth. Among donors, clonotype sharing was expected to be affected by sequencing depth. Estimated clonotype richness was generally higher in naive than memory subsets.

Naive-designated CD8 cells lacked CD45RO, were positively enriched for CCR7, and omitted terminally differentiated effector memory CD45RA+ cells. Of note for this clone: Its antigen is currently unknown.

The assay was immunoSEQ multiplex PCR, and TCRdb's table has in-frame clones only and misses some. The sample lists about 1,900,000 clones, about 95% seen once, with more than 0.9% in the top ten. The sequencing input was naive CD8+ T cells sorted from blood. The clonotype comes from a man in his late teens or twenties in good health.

The DNA for the CDR3 is TGTGCCAGCAGTCTCAGGGGAACGAACACTGAAGCTTTCTTT. Encoded protein: CASSLRGTNTEAFF. The chain combines TRBV5-6 with TRBJ1-1; maybe TRBD1 (6 bases). Trimming took off 5 bases at V and 1 base at J, with 12 bases between the two ends. CDR3 size: 14 residues. The germline CDR1 and CDR2 sequences are SGHDT and YYEEEE.